This T cell receptor (beta chain) derives from a study of spatial heterogeneity in lung cancer. TCRdb reprocessed the 5' RACE reads with MiXCR, giving one entry per CDR3 protein. The sample shows about 3,700 distinct CDR3 sequences, about 5.3% of them seen only once. This clonotype is medium-sized. What it recognizes is unknown. As for time point: sample taken at primary tumor resection. Unsorted tumor, nontumor lung tissue or cryopreserved PBMC supplied the whole RNA. Whole-study results and caveats: When ubiquitous and regional expanded TCRs were counted, their numbers tracked ubiquitous and regional nonsynonymous mutations, respectively. Mutation tallies in tumors tracked expanded intratumoral alpha and beta TCR counts.

Looked up from germline, CDR1 is MDHEN and CDR2 is SYDVKM. Unmatched junction bases numbered 8, after V lost 7 bases and J lost 3 bases. The CDR3 extends over 14 amino acids. The specimen comprised lung tumor tissue, sampled at surgery. The chain carries TRBV28 and TRBJ2-7; 8 bases match TRBD2. This sequence originates from a female donor with early-stage non-small cell lung cancer. Here the CDR3 DNA reads TGTGCCAGCACTATTAGCGGGGTGGGCTACGAGCAGTACTTC. This encodes CASTISGVGYEQYF.